The 11 T cell receptor beta chains below all came from one sample that was sequenced in a study of siplizumab effects on memory and regulatory T cells. Libraries were prepared by immunoSEQ multiplex PCR; TCRdb keeps only in-frame clonotypes and omits some of them. The data contain about 66,000 clones, roughly 96% of them singletons. The source material was naive CD8+ T cells sorted from blood. These receptors were taken from a human donor in good health.

J is TRBJ2-1 and V is TRBV7-3; 10 bases are a match to TRBD2. Unmatched junction bases numbered 4, after V lost 5 bases and J lost 6 bases. CDR3 length equals 14 residues. Germline V gene lookup returns CDR1 SGHTA and CDR2 FQGTGA. In DNA form, the CDR3 reads TGTGCCAGCAGCCTCGGGACTAGCGTCAATGAGCAGTTCTTC. Translating gives CASSLGTSVNEQFF.

This clone was detected once. The chain employs TRBV5-1 and TRBJ2-7; the D is unclear. In germline, CDR1 is SGHRS, CDR2 YFSETQ. The CDR3 runs 14 residues. V shed 6 bases and J shed 3 bases, with 16 bases lying between them. CDR3 residues: CASTPLGNHYEQYF. The CDR3 coding sequence is TGCGCCAGCACCCCTCTGGGTAACCACTACGAGCAGTACTTC.

The chain links TRBV5-4 to TRBJ2-1; D call uncertain. Germline loops: CDR1 SGHNT, CDR2 YYREEE (reference sequence). V lost 2 bases and J lost 4, with 10 bases in between. The CDR3 spans 14 residues. CDR3 residues: CASSLGVLYNEQFF. CDR3 sequence (DNA): TGTGCCAGCAGCTTAGGAGTTCTGTACAATGAGCAGTTCTTC.

As regards this clone: An end of the junction does not agree with germline; a read error may underlie this. This same CDR3 is encoded by further DNA sequences in the sample. The V and J genes are TRBV4-1 and TRBJ1-3; D perhaps matches TRBD1 (5 bases). This CDR3 is 14 amino acids long. Germline lookup yields CDR1 MGHRA and CDR2 YSYEKL. CDR3 nucleotides: TGCGCCAGTAGCCAAGGGGCCTCTGGAAACACCATATATTTT. Translation gives CASSQGASGNTIYF.

This chain uses TRBV7-9 with TRBJ1-3; D gene ambiguous. There are 12 residues in the CDR3. In germline, CDR1 is SEHNR, CDR2 FQNEAQ (reference sequence). Trimming left V 5 bases short and J 9 bases short, with 11 bases between. The CDR3 sequence: CASSPAEGTIYF. Written as DNA, the CDR3 is TGTGCCAGCAGCCCCGCGGAGGGCACCATATATTTT.

The rearrangement uses TRBV15 and TRBJ2-5; 8 positions match TRBD2. The junction had 4 bases not matched to a gene; V was cut back by 0 bases and J by 4 bases. The CDR3 consists of 15 residues. The germline V gene encodes CDR1 LNHNV and CDR2 YYDKDF (reference sequence). CDR3 in DNA: TGTGCCACCAGCAGAGAACGGGGGGGCCCAGAGACCCAGTACTTC. Translated: CATSRERGGPETQYF.

The chain couples TRBV7-7 to TRBJ2-2; TRBD1 agrees at 8 bases. Germline V gives CDR1 SSHAT, CDR2 FNYEAQ (reference sequence). This CDR3 comprises 14 residues. V shed 5 bases, J shed 5 bases, and the junction held 4 bases outside the gene matches. The CDR3 reads CASSLGQGTGELFF. CDR3 nucleotide sequence: TGTGCCAGCAGCCTCGGACAGGGTACCGGGGAGCTGTTTTTT.

This clone was recorded only once. The chain couples TRBV6-5 to TRBJ1-1; unclear D gene. CDR1 is MNHEY, CDR2 SVGAGI, per germline. The CDR3 is made up of 15 amino acids. The V gene lost 0 bases and the J gene lost 4 bases, with 12 bases spanning the gap. CDR3 nucleotide sequence: TGTGCCAGCAGTTACTCACCGGGCGCCGGCACTGAAGCTTTCTTT. It specifies CASSYSPGAGTEAFF.

V gene TRBV27 combines with J gene TRBJ2-7; D ambiguous. V dropped 5 bases and J dropped 6 bases, with 14 bases sitting between them. The CDR3 contains 13 residues. CDR1 and CDR2 (germline): MNHEY, SMNVEV (reference sequence). CDR3 sequence: CASSPNLGFEQYF. The CDR3 DNA is TGTGCCAGCAGTCCCAACCTAGGCTTCGAGCAGTACTTC.

The CDR3 loop reads CATLAGGPGEQYF. CDR3 coding DNA: TGCGCCACTCTAGCGGGGGGGCCTGGCGAGCAGTACTTC. This chain connects TRBV10-1 to TRBJ2-7; TRBD2 aligns across 12 bases. Per the germline V gene, CDR1 is WNHNN and CDR2 is SYGVQD (reference sequence). The CDR3 has 13 residues. Trimming removed 10 bases from V and 6 bases from J; junction bases left unmatched: 7.

The V and J genes are TRBV5-1 and TRBJ1-2, with TRBD1 matching 10 bases. CDR1 is SGHRS and CDR2 is YFSETQ in the germline V gene. The V and J ends lost 4 bases and 1 base, in that order; junction bases with no gene match: 16. The CDR3 is 19 residues long. CDR3 residues: CASSDGRTGTGANNYGYTF. Here the CDR3 DNA reads TGCGCCAGCAGCGACGGACGTACCGGGACAGGGGCTAATAACTATGGCTACACCTTC.